These 26 T cell receptor beta chains were sequenced from one sample in a study of T-cell reconstitution after alpha-beta-depleted transplantation in children. The authors prepared the TCRbeta library with unique molecular identifiers. TCRdb used MiXCR to reprocess the PCR reads, holding one entry per CDR3 protein. The data show around 480,000 distinct CDR3 sequences, approximately 29% seen once. The sequenced sample was PBMCs from the stem cell graft donor, obtained from the stem cell graft. These receptors were obtained from a human donor who donated a stem cell graft to a child with aplastic anemia.

The sample holds a few counts of this clonotype. This sequence joins TRBV20-1 and TRBJ2-1; no clear D gene. Trimming shortened V by 3 bases and J by 7 bases, and 7 bases separated the two germline ends. The germline V gene has CDR1 DFQATT and CDR2 SNEGSKA (reference sequence). This CDR3 comprises 11 residues. The DNA of the CDR3 is TGCAGTGCTAGGACGGATAATGAGCAGTTCTTC. Amino acid sequence: CSARTDNEQFF.

This clonotype turned up a few times. The genes are TRBV7-6 and TRBJ1-4, with D tentatively TRBD1 (5 bases). Germline V CDR1 and CDR2: SGHVS, FNYEAQ. The CDR3 contains 12 residues. Trimming cost V 6 bases and J 9 bases, with 11 bases left between them. CDR3 amino acids: CASSSQDQKLFF. The DNA of the CDR3 is TGTGCCAGCAGTTCACAGGACCAAAAACTGTTTTTT.

This CDR3 is CASRMGLAGKVDEQFF. CDR3 sequence (DNA): TGCGCCAGCAGAATGGGGCTAGCGGGAAAGGTGGATGAGCAGTTCTTC. The chain is built from TRBV5-1 and TRBJ2-1, with TRBD2 matching over 9 bases. The junction had 14 bases not matched to a gene; V was cut back by 5 bases and J by 8 bases. CDR1 and CDR2 from the germline V gene are SGHRS and YFSETQ. This CDR3 has 16 amino acids.

The J gene is TRBJ1-1, the V gene TRBV29-1; perhaps TRBD1 as D (5 bases). CDR1 SQVTM and CDR2 ANQGSEA come from the germline V gene. CDR3 length: 13 amino acids. Between the trimmed V and J ends, which lost 5 bases and 3 bases, there was a span of 13 bases. The CDR3 bases are TGCAGCGTTCAGACAGCAATCGACACTGAAGCTTTCTTT. Amino acids: CSVQTAIDTEAFF.

This chain connects TRBV18 to TRBJ1-5; D is unresolved. The CDR3 totals 14 residues. V gave up 3 bases and J gave up 4 bases, with 10 bases separating them. Looked up from germline, CDR1 is KGHSH and CDR2 is LQKENI. CDR3 coding DNA: TGTGCCAGCTCACCGCAGAGTTCGAATCAGCCCCAGCATTTT. Protein: CASSPQSSNQPQHF.

The gene calls are TRBV15 and TRBJ1-3, with D perhaps TRBD1 (6 bases). Germline V gives CDR1 LNHNV, CDR2 YYDKDF (reference sequence). V dropped 11 bases and J dropped 3 bases, with 14 bases sitting between them. This CDR3 has 13 residues. As DNA, the CDR3 is TGTGCCTCCCGGGACAACGGTGGAAACACCATATATTTT. Its translation is CASRDNGGNTIYF. The full variable domain, rest sourced from reference TRBV15 and TRBJ1-3, is DAMVIQNPRYQVTQFGKPVTLSCSQTLNHNVMYWYQQKSSQAPKLLFHYYDKDFNNEADTPDNFQSRRPNTSFCFLDIRSPGLGDTAMYLCASRDNGGNTIYFGEGSWLTVV.

The rearrangement uses TRBV28 and TRBJ1-3; D gene unclear. This CDR3 is 16 amino acids long. From germline, CDR1 is MDHEN and CDR2 SYDVKM. The V end was cut by 3 bases, the J end by 0 bases, with 12 bases between. CDR3 sequence: CASSLDIWSSGNTIYF. CDR3 nucleotide sequence: TGTGCCAGCAGTTTGGATATCTGGAGCTCTGGAAACACCATATATTTT.

The gene calls are TRBV5-1 and TRBJ1-1, with D unresolved. Germline loops: CDR1 SGHRS, CDR2 YFSETQ. The CDR3 extends over 13 amino acids. V was shortened by 1 base and J by 5 bases, with 9 bases between the two germline ends. The CDR3 protein is CASSLWEGTEAFF. Written as DNA, the CDR3 is TGCGCCAGCAGCTTGTGGGAGGGTACTGAAGCTTTCTTT.

The chain recombines TRBV5-6 with TRBJ1-5, with 8 bases matching TRBD1. The V gene end was trimmed by 4 bases and the J gene end by 9 bases; junction bases not matched to a gene: 6. CDR1 and CDR2 (germline): SGHDT, YYEEEE. This CDR3 is built from 13 residues. The CDR3 bases are TGTGCCAGCAGCGCGACAGGGGATGGGCCCCAGCATTTT. Translating gives CASSATGDGPQHF.

This clonotype was seen a handful of times. The chain has TRBV11-3 and TRBJ2-7; TRBD2 might be the D (5 bases). CDR1 is SGHNT and CDR2 is YENEEA in the germline V gene. The CDR3 loop spans 13 amino acids. V was trimmed by 1 base and J by 5 bases, leaving 9 bases between them. As DNA, the CDR3 is TGTGCCAGCAGCTTAGTTCGGGGAGACGAGCAGTACGTC. It yields the protein CASSLVRGDEQYV.

This clonotype has a handful of counts. This chain connects TRBV20-1 to TRBJ1-2, with D maybe TRBD1 (6 bases). V was trimmed by 5 bases and J by 2 bases, leaving 9 bases between them. Germline assignment: CDR1 DFQATT and CDR2 SNEGSKA (reference sequence). This CDR3 has 12 amino acids. The chain's CDR3 is CSARTANYGYTF. DNA for the CDR3: TGCAGTGCTCGGACAGCGAACTATGGCTACACCTTC.

This clonotype turned up a few times. The J gene is TRBJ2-3, the V gene TRBV10-3; 7 nucleotides align to TRBD2. Germline CDR1 is ENHRY and CDR2 is SYGVKD. The junction had 1 base not matched to a gene; V was cut back by 4 bases and J by 0 bases. The CDR3 has 14 residues. CDR3 DNA: TGTGCCATCAGTGGGGGGGGAAGCACAGATACGCAGTATTTT. Protein sequence: CAISGGGSTDTQYF.

This clonotype appeared a single time. The chain combines TRBV20-1 with TRBJ1-6, with a possible D match to TRBD1 (5 bases). Deletions cut 3 bases from V and 2 bases from J, with 8 bases between. Germline CDR1 and CDR2: DFQATT and SNEGSKA (reference sequence). The CDR3 is 14 residues long. This chain's CDR3 is CSARPGPYNSPLHF. The CDR3 DNA is TGCAGTGCTAGGCCGGGGCCCTATAATTCACCCCTCCACTTT.

The J gene is TRBJ2-3, the V gene TRBV20-1; perhaps D is TRBD1 or TRBD2 (6 bases each). The germline CDR1 and CDR2 sequences are DFQATT and SNEGSKA (reference sequence). The CDR3 extends over 15 amino acids. Trimming cost V 2 bases and J 2 bases, with 14 bases left between them. The CDR3 here is CSARFGGSDTDTQYF. CDR3 nucleotide sequence: TGCAGTGCTAGATTCGGGGGCTCGGACACAGATACGCAGTATTTT.

This clonotype showed up just a few times. The gene calls are TRBV20-1 and TRBJ1-1, with a weak D call TRBD1 (6 bases). Per the germline V gene, CDR1 is DFQATT and CDR2 is SNEGSKA (reference sequence). CDR3 length: 15 amino acids. V dropped 0 bases and J dropped 0 bases, with 11 bases sitting between them. The CDR3, as DNA: TGCAGTGCTAGAGATACGGGGGCAGTGAACACTGAAGCTTTCTTT. This encodes CSARDTGAVNTEAFF.

This chain uses TRBV21-1 with TRBJ2-4. TRBV21-1 is shown as a pseudogene. The length of the CDR3 is 13 residues. The CDR3 DNA reads TGTGCCAGCAGCAAATATCGGGAAAACATTCAGTACTTC. Protein product: CASSKYRENIQYF.

This clonotype was detected a few times. The chain recombines TRBV7-2 with TRBJ2-3; 8 nucleotides line up with TRBD2. The germline V gene has CDR1 SGHTA and CDR2 FQGNSA. The CDR3 contains 13 residues. Germline trimming cut 5 bases from V and 7 bases from J; bases unmatched to any gene: 5. CDR3 residues: CASSATSANTQYF. DNA of the CDR3: TGTGCCAGCAGCGCGACTAGCGCCAATACGCAGTATTTT. The full variable domain, rest sourced from reference TRBV7-2 and TRBJ2-3, is GAGVSQSPSNKVTEKGKDVELRCDPISGHTALYWYRQSLGQGLEFLIYFQGNSAPDKSGLPSDRFSAERTGGSVSTLTIQRTQQEDSAVYLCASSATSANTQYFGPGTRLTVL.

This clonotype was seen more than once but under ten times. The chain is built from TRBV7-2 and TRBJ1-4, with D hard to call. Trimming removed 3 bases from V and 0 bases from J, with 8 bases in between. The CDR3 loop spans 15 amino acids. CDR1 and CDR2 from the germline V gene are SGHTA and FQGNSA. The CDR3 region has the DNA TGTGCCAGCAGCTTGGGATTTGCAACTAATGAAAAACTGTTTTTT. Translating gives CASSLGFATNEKLFF.

This clonotype has a count of ten or more. V is TRBV4-3 and J is TRBJ2-3, with D hard to call. The CDR3 consists of 14 residues. V shed 0 bases and J shed 3 bases, with 7 bases lying between them. Germline CDR1 reads LGHNA; CDR2 reads YSLEER. The CDR3: CASSQEDGTDTQYF. Here the CDR3 DNA reads TGCGCCAGCAGCCAAGAGGATGGAACAGATACGCAGTATTTT.

The chain has TRBV6-5 and TRBJ1-6, with 10 positions matching TRBD1. Trimming cost V 2 bases and J 7 bases; bases outside gene matches: 11. The CDR3 totals 18 residues. Germline CDR1 MNHEY, CDR2 SVGAGI. In nucleotides, the CDR3 is TGTGCCAGCAGTTACCAAGGGATGAGACAGGGGGCGAATTCACCCCTCCACTTT. Translating it yields CASSYQGMRQGANSPLHF.

CDR3 amino acids: CASSLPSGTGEQYV. CDR3 DNA: TGTGCCAGCAGCTTACCTAGCGGGACAGGTGAGCAGTACGTC. The rearrangement joins TRBV7-2 to TRBJ2-7; weak D call: TRBD2 (9 bases). The CDR3 extends over 14 amino acids. V was shortened by 2 bases and J by 7 bases, with 15 bases between the two germline ends. Germline V CDR1 and CDR2: SGHTA, FQGNSA.

The chain's CDR3 is CASSPGGKTGQGDEQFF. CDR3 coding DNA: TGTGCCAGCAGCCCCGGGGGGAAAACGGGACAGGGGGATGAGCAGTTCTTC. The chain uses TRBV5-4 and TRBJ2-1; 11 positions agree with TRBD1. V lost 4 bases to trimming and J lost 8 bases; unmatched junction nucleotides: 14. The CDR3 contains 17 residues. Germline assignment: CDR1 SGHNT and CDR2 YYREEE (reference sequence).

Only a few counts were recorded for this clonotype. The chain uses TRBV5-6 and TRBJ1-5; 9 bases map to TRBD1. The V segment lost 4 bases and the J segment 4 bases; nucleotides outside the gene matches: 6. In germline, CDR1 is SGHDT, CDR2 YYEEEE. This CDR3 is built from 15 residues. The chain's CDR3 is CASSGTGQGNQPQHF. The DNA of the CDR3 is TGTGCCAGCAGCGGAACGGGACAGGGTAATCAGCCCCAGCATTTT.

V and J are TRBV20-1 and TRBJ2-1; possibly TRBD2 for D (5 bases). Looked up from germline, CDR1 is DFQATT and CDR2 is SNEGSKA (reference sequence). This CDR3 contains 16 residues. V lost 0 bases and J 2 bases, leaving 14 bases between the germline ends. The DNA of the CDR3 is TGCAGTGCTAGAGAGTACCGGGGATCAGCCTACAATGAGCAGTTCTTC. Protein: CSAREYRGSAYNEQFF.

This clonotype was counted only a few times. This rearrangement joins TRBV20-1 to TRBJ2-7, with 11 positions matching TRBD2. The CDR3 is 16 amino acids. The V segment lost 1 base and the J segment 1 base; nucleotides outside the gene matches: 6. The germline V gene has CDR1 DFQATT and CDR2 SNEGSKA (reference sequence). The CDR3, as DNA: TGCAGTGCTAGAGGTCTAGCGGGAGGAGGTTCCTACGAGCAGTACTTC. Its translation: CSARGLAGGGSYEQYF.

This chain joins TRBV12-3 or TRBV12-4 and TRBJ1-2, with 8 bases that match TRBD1. Losses at the gene ends were 2 bases for V and 2 bases for J; bases not matched to a gene: 4. The CDR3 covers 15 residues. In DNA form, the CDR3 reads TGTGCCAGCAGTTTATCCAGGGGGCTGAACTATGGCTACACCTTC. Translated: CASSLSRGLNYGYTF.